One sample yielded the 32 T cell receptor beta chains listed below, sequenced in a study of cytomegalovirus exposure and HLA in healthy donors. This table comes from immunoSEQ multiplex PCR, and its TCRdb copy is limited to in-frame clones, with some not included. This table has about 190,000 clones, 84% appearing once. Specimen: PBMCs. These TCRs come from a woman aged 18-29 years in good health and CMV-seropositive.

The chain has TRBV25-1 and TRBJ1-2; perhaps TRBD1 as D (5 bases). This CDR3 has 14 residues. CDR1 and CDR2 from the germline V gene are MGHDK and SYGVNS. V gave up 4 bases and J gave up 1 base, with 10 bases separating them. The CDR3 loop reads CASSVGANNYGYTF. The CDR3 nucleotides are TGTGCCAGCAGTGTAGGGGCCAATAACTATGGCTACACCTTC.

The rearrangement uses TRBV6-6 and TRBJ2-5; the match to TRBD1 covers 9 bases. CDR1 and CDR2 from the germline V gene are MNHNY and SVGAGI (reference sequence). The CDR3 runs 14 residues. V was clipped by 7 bases and J by 5 bases; unmatched bases: 8. This CDR3 reads CASNLQGALETQYF. In nucleotides, the CDR3 is TGTGCCAGCAACCTACAGGGGGCTCTCGAGACCCAGTACTTC.

The V and J genes are TRBV6-1 and TRBJ1-6; no clear D gene. V dropped 6 bases and J dropped 9 bases, with 12 bases sitting between them. Germline CDR1 reads MNHNS; CDR2 reads SASEGT. This CDR3 is 13 amino acids long. The CDR3 sequence: CASRAGDISPLHF. Here the CDR3 DNA reads TGTGCCAGCAGAGCCGGGGATATTTCACCCCTCCACTTT.

The chain joins TRBV9 to TRBJ2-5, with 8 bases fitting TRBD2. Germline CDR1 reads SGDLS; CDR2 reads YYNGEE. The trim removed 3 bases at V and 3 bases at J, leaving 7 bases unmatched. The CDR3 length is 15 residues. The CDR3 sequence is CASSAGGPLEETQYF. CDR3 DNA sequence: TGTGCCAGCAGCGCGGGGGGGCCTCTGGAAGAGACCCAGTACTTC. Using reference TRBV9 and TRBJ2-5 for the parts outside the CDR3, the full variable domain is DSGVTQTPKHLITATGQRVTLRCSPRSGDLSVYWYQQSLDQGLQFLIQYYNGEERAKGNILERFSAQQFPDLHSELNLSSLELGDSALYFCASSAGGPLEETQYFGPGTRLLVL.

This chain connects TRBV7-3 to TRBJ2-5; D possibly corresponds to TRBD1 (6 bases). V was shortened by 2 bases and J by 2 bases, with 12 bases between the two germline ends. Germline lookup yields CDR1 SGHTA and CDR2 FQGTGA. The CDR3 loop spans 15 amino acids. The CDR3 coding sequence is TGTGCCAGCAGCTTAGGACAGACACGACAAGAGACCCAGTACTTC. This sequence encodes CASSLGQTRQETQYF.

The J gene is TRBJ2-1, the V gene TRBV10-1, with 12 bases that match TRBD2. This CDR3 is built from 14 residues. The V gene end was trimmed by 5 bases and the J gene end by 12 bases; junction bases not matched to a gene: 8. CDR1 and CDR2 from the germline V gene are WNHNN and SYGVQD (reference sequence). The CDR3 bases are TGCGCCAGCAGTAACCTAGCGGGGGGGCGAAGGCAGTTCTTC. Its translation is CASSNLAGGRRQFF.

This clone occurred once. The J gene is TRBJ2-2, the V gene TRBV19; 8 bases are shared with TRBD1. V shed 7 bases and J 6 bases; nucleotides not matched to a gene: 10. The germline CDR1 and CDR2 sequences are LNHDA and SQIVND (reference sequence). This CDR3 has 15 amino acids. CDR3 coding DNA: TGTGCCAGTAAGAGGGTAACAGGGGGAGCCGGGGAGCTGTTTTTT. Amino acids: CASKRVTGGAGELFF.

The chain couples TRBV5-6 to TRBJ2-3; a possible D gene is TRBD1 (6 bases). The germline V and J ends were trimmed by 5 bases and 1 base, with 11 bases remaining between them. This CDR3 is built from 14 residues. Germline V gene data show CDR1 as SGHDT and CDR2 as YYEEEE. The CDR3: CASRLRGRTDTQYF. CDR3 coding DNA: TGTGCCAGCAGGCTCAGGGGCCGCACAGATACGCAGTATTTT.

The chain has TRBV15 and TRBJ2-5; 7 positions agree with TRBD2. Germline assignment: CDR1 LNHNV and CDR2 YYDKDF (reference sequence). With 5 bases clipped from V and 4 bases from J, the junction kept 10 bases outside the gene matches. The CDR3 runs 15 residues. The chain's CDR3 is CATSPLERGRETQYF. For the CDR3, the DNA is TGTGCCACCAGCCCTCTTGAGCGGGGCAGAGAGACCCAGTACTTC.

The J gene is TRBJ2-7, the V gene TRBV7-8; 9 bases map to TRBD1. V trimming: 5 bases; J trimming: 4 bases; junction bases outside the gene matches: 12. This CDR3 is 16 amino acids long. Germline loops: CDR1 SGHVS, CDR2 FQNEAQ. CDR3 region: CASSDPGTGITYEQYF. CDR3 in DNA: TGTGCCAGCAGCGACCCAGGGACAGGGATCACGTACGAGCAGTACTTC.

The V call is TRBV5-6, the J call TRBJ1-1; D gene ambiguous. Germline V gene lookup returns CDR1 SGHDT and CDR2 YYEEEE. V was pared by 2 bases and J by 1 base, with 18 bases between. The CDR3 consists of 17 residues. CDR3 sequence: CASSFFFLGETNTEAFF. The CDR3 region has the DNA TGTGCCAGCAGCTTCTTCTTCCTCGGAGAGACGAACACTGAAGCTTTCTTT.

In this sample, this clone turned up a few times. V usage is TRBV19 and J usage is TRBJ1-2; 9 bases fit TRBD1. CDR3 length equals 18 residues. The germline V gene has CDR1 LNHDA and CDR2 SQIVND (reference sequence). V lost 5 bases and J lost 6; bases outside the gene matches: 19. The CDR3 sequence is CASSPNPRDRVRKHGYTF. The CDR3 DNA reads TGTGCCAGTAGTCCCAACCCACGGGACAGGGTGAGAAAACATGGCTACACCTTC.

The genes are TRBV9 and TRBJ2-7; 7 bases agree with TRBD1. The J segment lost 6 bases and the V segment lost 4 bases, leaving 7 bases of the junction unmatched. Per the germline V gene, CDR1 is SGDLS and CDR2 is YYNGEE. The CDR3 sequence is 13 residues long. The chain's CDR3 is CASSPRTGLEQYF. In nucleotides, the CDR3 is TGTGCCAGCAGCCCCCGGACAGGACTCGAGCAGTACTTC.

V and J are TRBV5-1 and TRBJ2-2; TRBD1 aligns across 7 bases. Unmatched junction bases numbered 5, after V lost 4 bases and J lost 5 bases. The CDR3 extends over 14 amino acids. Germline V gives CDR1 SGHRS, CDR2 YFSETQ. CDR3 bases: TGCGCCAGCAGCGTGGACAGGCTGACCGGGGAGCTGTTTTTT. This gives the protein CASSVDRLTGELFF.

The chain has TRBV5-1 and TRBJ2-2, with 10 bases aligning to TRBD1. Trimming cost V 3 bases and J 4 bases; bases outside gene matches: 3. Germline CDR1 is SGHRS and CDR2 is YFSETQ. The CDR3 is 15 residues long. CDR3 DNA sequence: TGCGCCAGCAGCTCCGGACAGGGGGTCACCGGGGAGCTGTTTTTT. It translates to CASSSGQGVTGELFF.

The chain employs TRBV7-2 and TRBJ1-1, with 9 nucleotides matching TRBD1. This CDR3 region has 16 residues. The germline CDR1 and CDR2 sequences are SGHTA and FQGNSA. Trimming removed 5 bases from V and 0 bases from J; junction bases left unmatched: 7. The CDR3 sequence is CASSPGQGWVNTEAFF. Here the CDR3 DNA reads TGTGCCAGCAGCCCTGGACAGGGGTGGGTGAACACTGAAGCTTTCTTT.

The chain links TRBV4-2 to TRBJ2-1, with a tentative D call TRBD1 (5 bases). Germline CDR1 is LGHNA and CDR2 is YNFKEQ. CDR3 length: 15 amino acids. Trimming removed 0 bases from V and 7 bases from J, with 13 bases in between. Here the CDR3 reads CASSQEETAINEQFF. In DNA form, the CDR3 reads TGTGCCAGCAGCCAAGAGGAGACAGCCATTAATGAGCAGTTCTTC.

Details on this clone: One end of the junction does not line up with germline, which may come from a read error. The V call is TRBV9, the J call TRBJ1-2; the D gene is possibly TRBD1 (5 bases). This CDR3 comprises 9 residues. Germline CDR1 and CDR2: SGDLS and YYNGEE. The CDR3 reads CASSARGPF. The CDR3 DNA is TGTGCCAGCAGCGCGCGGGGCCCCTTC. Looking up the rest from reference TRBV9 and TRBJ1-2 gives the full variable domain: DSGVTQTPKHLITATGQRVTLRCSPRSGDLSVYWYQQSLDQGLQFLIQYYNGEERAKGNILERFSAQQFPDLHSELNLSSLELGDSALYFCASSARGPFGSGTRLTVV.

V gene TRBV5-1 combines with J gene TRBJ2-4; D is uncertain. Trimming took off 0 bases at V and 9 bases at J, with 10 bases between the two ends. This CDR3 is built from 13 residues. Looked up from germline, CDR1 is SGHRS and CDR2 is YFSETQ. In DNA form, the CDR3 reads TGCGCCAGCAGCTTGGAGCCTTTAAGCATTCAGTACTTC. Translation gives CASSLEPLSIQYF.

This chain links TRBV20-1 with TRBJ2-7; D remains ambiguous. The CDR3 loop spans 11 amino acids. Germline V lookup: CDR1 DFQATT, CDR2 SNEGSKA (reference sequence). Trimming shortened V by 1 base and J by 9 bases, and 10 bases separated the two germline ends. The CDR3 DNA sequence: TGCAGTGCTAGAGTCCCTGGCGGGCAGTACTTC. Translation: CSARVPGGQYF.

The rearrangement links TRBV15 to TRBJ2-1, with D perhaps TRBD1 (5 bases). The V end lost 0 bases, the J end lost 8 bases, and 11 bases lay between the germline ends. Germline V gives CDR1 LNHNV, CDR2 YYDKDF (reference sequence). This CDR3 is 14 amino acids long. CDR3 residues: CATSRDKGVDEQFF. CDR3 in DNA: TGTGCCACCAGCAGAGATAAAGGGGTTGATGAGCAGTTCTTC.

The chain carries TRBV18 and TRBJ1-5, with 9 bases fitting TRBD1. Germline V lookup: CDR1 KGHSH, CDR2 LQKENI. The CDR3 contains 16 residues. Losses at the gene ends were 2 bases for V and 3 bases for J; bases not matched to a gene: 5. The chain's CDR3 is CASSPDRGSYNQPQHF. In DNA form, the CDR3 reads TGTGCCAGCTCACCAGACAGGGGGTCCTACAATCAGCCCCAGCATTTT.

The V gene is TRBV7-3, the J gene TRBJ1-1; D gene unclear. The CDR3 is made up of 13 amino acids. The V gene lost 1 base and the J gene lost 3 bases, with 6 bases spanning the gap. CDR1 and CDR2 from the germline V gene are SGHTA and FQGTGA. CDR3 amino acids: CASSLRRDTEAFF. CDR3 nucleotide sequence: TGTGCCAGCAGCTTAAGGCGGGACACTGAAGCTTTCTTT. Filled out from reference TRBV7-3 and TRBJ1-1, the complete variable domain reads GAGVSQTPSNKVTEKGKYVELRCDPISGHTALYWYRQSLGQGPEFLIYFQGTGAADDSGLPNDRFFAVRPEGSVSTLKIQRTERGDSAVYLCASSLRRDTEAFFGQGTRLTVV.

Comments on this clone: A junction boundary mismatches the germline segment, possibly from a read error. The V call is TRBV27, the J call TRBJ1-6; TRBD1 matches at 7 bases. CDR3 length: 17 residues. Germline CDR1 MNHEY, CDR2 SMNVEV (reference sequence). The DNA of the CDR3 is TGTGCCAGCAGTCTATCGACTAACAGGGGCCCATATTCACCCCTCCACTTT. Protein product: CASSLSTNRGPYSPLHF.

The V gene is TRBV11-2, the J gene TRBJ2-1; perhaps TRBD1 as D (6 bases). This CDR3 comprises 16 residues. Trimming shortened V by 0 bases and J by 6 bases, and 15 bases separated the two germline ends. The germline gives CDR1 SGHAT, CDR2 FQNNGV. The CDR3 loop is CASSLEDSQIANEQFF. Here the CDR3 DNA reads TGTGCCAGCAGCTTAGAGGACAGCCAGATTGCCAATGAGCAGTTCTTC.

The V call is TRBV7-9, the J call TRBJ2-2, with unresolved D. The CDR3 is made up of 16 amino acids. Germline CDR1 is SEHNR and CDR2 is FQNEAQ (reference sequence). The V end was cut by 4 bases, the J end by 4 bases, with 16 bases between. In nucleotides, the CDR3 is TGTGCCAGCAGCTCCCTGACGGGTTTAGGCACCGGGGAGCTGTTTTTT. As protein: CASSSLTGLGTGELFF.

The rearrangement links TRBV5-1 to TRBJ2-2, with D tentatively TRBD1 (5 bases). Between the trimmed V and J ends, which lost 0 bases and 5 bases, there was a span of 11 bases. CDR1 and CDR2 (germline): SGHRS, YFSETQ. The CDR3 sequence is 15 residues long. The CDR3 bases are TGCGCCAGCAGCTTGGCCCCAGGGAAGACCGGGGAGCTGTTTTTT. Its protein is CASSLAPGKTGELFF.

This clone appeared once. This rearrangement joins TRBV7-2 to TRBJ2-7, with 7 bases fitting TRBD1. CDR3 size: 16 residues. Germline loops: CDR1 SGHTA, CDR2 FQGNSA. V trimming: 0 bases; J trimming: 3 bases; junction bases outside the gene matches: 8. The CDR3 sequence is CASSLASGTDLYEQYF. CDR3 coding DNA: TGTGCCAGCAGCTTAGCCTCCGGGACAGACCTCTACGAGCAGTACTTC.

The CDR3 DNA is TGCAGCGTTGCAGGGGCAGATACGCAGTATTTT. Its translation is CSVAGADTQYF. V usage is TRBV29-1 and J usage is TRBJ2-3, with a tentative D call TRBD1 (6 bases). The CDR3 is 11 residues long. Germline V gives CDR1 SQVTM, CDR2 ANQGSEA. Trimming shortened V by 4 bases and J by 4 bases, and 6 bases separated the two germline ends.

This chain connects TRBV19 to TRBJ2-2, with 8 bases matching TRBD1. The ends lost 10 bases at V and 4 bases at J; junction bases unmatched: 14. The CDR3 consists of 16 residues. Germline V gene lookup returns CDR1 LNHDA and CDR2 SQIVND (reference sequence). The CDR3 nucleotides read TGTGCCACCCGATCCCAGGACAGGGCGAGCACCGGGGAGCTGTTTTTT. This encodes CATRSQDRASTGELFF.

This chain joins TRBV7-9 and TRBJ1-2; D ambiguous. This CDR3 contains 14 residues. V shed 0 bases and J shed 3 bases, with 8 bases lying between them. In germline, CDR1 is SEHNR, CDR2 FQNEAQ (reference sequence). In DNA form, the CDR3 reads TGTGCCAGCAGCTTAGCGTCTCAGTACTATGGCTACACCTTC. It specifies CASSLASQYYGYTF.

The chain recombines TRBV19 with TRBJ2-4; 15 bases line up with TRBD2. Per germline, CDR1 LNHDA and CDR2 SQIVND (reference sequence). V shed 3 bases and J 1 base; nucleotides not matched to a gene: 7. This CDR3 has 19 amino acids. CDR3 coding DNA: TGTGCCAGTAGTATCTGGACTAGCGGGGGGGCCGGGGCCAAAAACATTCAGTACTTC. This gives the protein CASSIWTSGGAGAKNIQYF.